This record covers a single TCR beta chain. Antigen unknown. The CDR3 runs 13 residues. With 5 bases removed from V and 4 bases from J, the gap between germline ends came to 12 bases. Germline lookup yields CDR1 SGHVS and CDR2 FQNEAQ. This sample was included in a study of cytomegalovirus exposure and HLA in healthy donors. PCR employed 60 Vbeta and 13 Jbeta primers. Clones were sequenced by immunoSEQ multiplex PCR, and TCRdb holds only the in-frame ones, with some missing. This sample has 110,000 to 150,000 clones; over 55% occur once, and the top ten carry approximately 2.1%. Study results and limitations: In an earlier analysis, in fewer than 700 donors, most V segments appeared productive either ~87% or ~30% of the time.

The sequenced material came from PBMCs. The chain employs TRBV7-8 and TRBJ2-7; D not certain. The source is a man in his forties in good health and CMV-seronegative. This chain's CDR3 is CASSPYHRYEQYF. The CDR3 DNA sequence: TGTGCCAGCAGCCCCTACCATCGGTACGAGCAGTACTTC. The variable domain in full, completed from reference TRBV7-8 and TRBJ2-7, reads GAGVSQSPRYKVAKRGQDVALRCDPISGHVSLFWYQQALGQGPEFLTYFQNEAQLDKSGLPSDRFFAERPEGSVSTLKIQRTQQEDSAVYLCASSPYHRYEQYFGPGTRLTVT.